The text below deals with one T cell receptor beta chain. This sample is drawn from a study of T-cell reconstitution after alpha-beta-depleted transplantation in children. Trimming took off 2 bases at V and 1 base at J, with 15 bases between the two ends. The CDR3 spans 17 residues. The germline V gene encodes CDR1 SGHTA and CDR2 FQGNSA. Unique molecular identifiers were incorporated when the TCRbeta library was constructed. One entry per CDR3 protein, called by TCRdb with MiXCR from the PCR reads. Here the sample spans about 980,000 distinct CDR3 sequences, about 29% being singletons. This receptor was obtained from a boy younger than two who had a stem cell transplant for SCID, so the T cells may come from the graft donor. The sequences come from PBMCs, mostly from graft donor cells, collected 360 days after TCRalphabeta/CD19-depleted stem cell transplant. The rearrangement joins TRBV7-2 to TRBJ2-4, with D possibly matching TRBD2 (6 bases). CDR3 nucleotide sequence: TGTGCCAGCAGCTTAAGAAGGGACTTATGGGCCAAAAACATTCAGTACTTC. Encoded protein: CASSLRRDLWAKNIQYF.